The clone carrying this T cell receptor (beta chain) turned up a few times. The method was immunoSEQ multiplex PCR; TCRdb's version includes in-frame clones alone and lacks a portion of them. Of 80,000 to 130,000 clones detected, 65% to 85% appear once; the ten largest clones hold approximately 6.7%. The source of the sample is a study of PD-1 blockade in mismatch repair-deficient tumors. Germline CDR1 is MNHEY and CDR2 is SVGAGI. The germline V and J ends were trimmed by 6 bases and 0 bases, with 15 bases remaining between them. CDR3 length equals 15 residues. Every patient had mismatch repair deficiency by PCR or immunohistochemistry.

The sequence derives from an adult with mismatch repair-deficient cancer. The material sequenced was peripheral blood, taken approximately 8 months after starting pembrolizumab. The chain carries TRBV6-5 and TRBJ2-7; D is unresolved. DNA of the CDR3: TGTGCCAGCAGGCGTCTACCGGAGAGCTCCTACGAGCAGTACTTC. It yields the protein CASRRLPESSYEQYF.